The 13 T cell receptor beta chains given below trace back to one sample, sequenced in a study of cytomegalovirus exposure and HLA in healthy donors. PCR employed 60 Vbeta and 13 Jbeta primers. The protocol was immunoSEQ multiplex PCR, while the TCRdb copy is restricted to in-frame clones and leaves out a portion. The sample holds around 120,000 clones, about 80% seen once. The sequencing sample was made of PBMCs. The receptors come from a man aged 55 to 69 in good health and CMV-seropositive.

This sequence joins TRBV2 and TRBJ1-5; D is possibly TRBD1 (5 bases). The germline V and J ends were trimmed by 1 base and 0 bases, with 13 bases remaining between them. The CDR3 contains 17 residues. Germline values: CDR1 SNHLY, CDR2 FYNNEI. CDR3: CASSEGGDSYSNQPQHF. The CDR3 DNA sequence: TGTGCCAGCAGTGAAGGAGGAGACAGCTATAGCAATCAGCCCCAGCATTTT.

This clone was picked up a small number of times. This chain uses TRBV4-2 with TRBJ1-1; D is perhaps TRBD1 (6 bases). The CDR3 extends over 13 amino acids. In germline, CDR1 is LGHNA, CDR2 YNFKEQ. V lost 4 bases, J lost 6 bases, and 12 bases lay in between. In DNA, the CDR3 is TGTGCCAGCAGCCTCCTTAGGACAGCTGAAGCTTTCTTT. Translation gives CASSLLRTAEAFF.

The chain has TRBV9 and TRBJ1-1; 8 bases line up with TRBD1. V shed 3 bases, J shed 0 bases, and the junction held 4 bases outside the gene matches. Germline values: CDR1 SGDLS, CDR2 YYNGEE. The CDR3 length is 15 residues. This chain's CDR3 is CASSAWTGMNTEAFF. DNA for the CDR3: TGTGCCAGCAGCGCTTGGACAGGGATGAACACTGAAGCTTTCTTT. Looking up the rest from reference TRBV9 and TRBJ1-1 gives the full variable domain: DSGVTQTPKHLITATGQRVTLRCSPRSGDLSVYWYQQSLDQGLQFLIQYYNGEERAKGNILERFSAQQFPDLHSELNLSSLELGDSALYFCASSAWTGMNTEAFFGQGTRLTVV.

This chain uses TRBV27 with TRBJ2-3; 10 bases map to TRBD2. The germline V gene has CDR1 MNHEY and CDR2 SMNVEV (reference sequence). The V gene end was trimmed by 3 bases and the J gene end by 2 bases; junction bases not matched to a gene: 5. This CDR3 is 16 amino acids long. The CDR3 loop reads CASSFVGLADTDTQYF. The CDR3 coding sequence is TGTGCCAGCAGTTTCGTCGGACTAGCGGACACAGATACGCAGTATTTT.

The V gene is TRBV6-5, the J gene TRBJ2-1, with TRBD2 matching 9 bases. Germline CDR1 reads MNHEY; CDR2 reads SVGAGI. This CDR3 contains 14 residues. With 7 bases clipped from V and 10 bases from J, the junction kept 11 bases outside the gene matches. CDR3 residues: CASTGGGAVEEQFF. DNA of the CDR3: TGTGCCAGCACGGGCGGGGGGGCCGTGGAGGAGCAGTTCTTC.

CDR3 nucleotide sequence: TGCGCCAGCAGTACCCAAGGGGGCCTAGGATACGAGCAGTACTTC. Translating it yields CASSTQGGLGYEQYF. This chain uses TRBV5-1 with TRBJ2-7, with 7 bases fitting TRBD1. Trimming took 5 bases from V and 4 from J; bases not matched to a gene: 12. This CDR3 region has 15 residues. Germline V CDR1 and CDR2: SGHRS, YFSETQ.

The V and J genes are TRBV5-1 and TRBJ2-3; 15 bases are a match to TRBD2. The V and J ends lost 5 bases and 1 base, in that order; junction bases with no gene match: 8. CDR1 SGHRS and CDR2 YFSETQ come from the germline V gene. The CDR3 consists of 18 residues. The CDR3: CASSPGTSGRLGTDTQYF. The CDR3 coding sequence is TGCGCCAGCAGTCCCGGGACTAGCGGGAGGTTGGGCACAGATACGCAGTATTTT.

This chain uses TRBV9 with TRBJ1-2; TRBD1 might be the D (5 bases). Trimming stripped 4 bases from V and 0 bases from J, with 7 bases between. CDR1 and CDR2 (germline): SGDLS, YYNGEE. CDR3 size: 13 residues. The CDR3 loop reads CASSRRANYGYTF. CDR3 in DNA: TGTGCCAGCAGCCGCAGGGCTAACTATGGCTACACCTTC.

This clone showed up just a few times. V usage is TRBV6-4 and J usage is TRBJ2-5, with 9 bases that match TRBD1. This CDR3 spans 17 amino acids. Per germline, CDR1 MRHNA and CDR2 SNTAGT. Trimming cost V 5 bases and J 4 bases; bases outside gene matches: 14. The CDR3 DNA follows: TGTGCCAGCAGTCGGGGTCAGGGACAGGGAATTGTAGAGACCCAGTACTTC. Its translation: CASSRGQGQGIVETQYF.

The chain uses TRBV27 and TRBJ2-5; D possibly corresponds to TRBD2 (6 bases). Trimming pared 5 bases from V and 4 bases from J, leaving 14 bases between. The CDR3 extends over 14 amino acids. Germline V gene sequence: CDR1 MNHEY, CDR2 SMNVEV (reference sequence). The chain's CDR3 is CASSPLGGGETQYF. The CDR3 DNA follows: TGTGCCAGCAGTCCCTTGGGGGGAGGAGAGACCCAGTACTTC.

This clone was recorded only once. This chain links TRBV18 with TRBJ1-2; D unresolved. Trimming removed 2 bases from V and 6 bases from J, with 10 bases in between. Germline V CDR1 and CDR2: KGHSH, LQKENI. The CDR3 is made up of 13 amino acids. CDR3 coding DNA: TGTGCCAGCTCACCAACCAGGATGGATGGCTACACCTTC. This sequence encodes CASSPTRMDGYTF.

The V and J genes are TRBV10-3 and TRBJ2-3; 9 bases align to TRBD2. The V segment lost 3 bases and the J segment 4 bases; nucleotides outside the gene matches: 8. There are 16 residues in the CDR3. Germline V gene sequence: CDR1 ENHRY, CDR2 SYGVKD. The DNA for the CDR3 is TGTGCCATCAGTGATTTTGGGGCGGGGGGGGCAGATACGCAGTATTTT. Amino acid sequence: CAISDFGAGGADTQYF.

CDR3 sequence (DNA): TGTGCCAGTAAGCAGCCGGGACTTAGCAATCAGCCCCAGCATTTT. This translates into CASKQPGLSNQPQHF. This rearrangement joins TRBV19 to TRBJ1-5; D possibly corresponds to TRBD1 (5 bases). CDR3 size: 15 residues. Per germline, CDR1 LNHDA and CDR2 SQIVND (reference sequence). Trimming took 7 bases from V and 0 from J, leaving 13 bases between them.